This T cell receptor beta chain originates from a study of OX40 agonist ivuxolimab in advanced cancers. Whole-study context: Partial responses were recorded for three patients, including one with hepatocellular carcinoma and two with cutaneous melanoma. Study conclusions and caveats: Clonal expansion by week 6 occurred in CD4+ and CD8+ blood T cells (at 0.1 to 3.0 mg/kg). Averaged across samples, CD8+ T cells carried more expanded clones than CD4+ did.

Turning to this clone: Its target is unknown.

Using immunoSEQ multiplex PCR, the repertoire was profiled, and TCRdb retains in-frame clones only, with some absent. Of approximately 79,000 clones listed, about 94% are singletons. Per the germline V gene, CDR1 is SGHVS and CDR2 is FQNEAQ. J gave up 4 bases and V 5 bases, and 10 bases lay outside the gene matches. This CDR3 comprises 16 residues. The specimen was CD4+ or CD8+ T cells sorted from blood, collected in a trial of the OX40 agonist ivuxolimab. The rearrangement links TRBV7-8 to TRBJ2-2; 7 bases agree with TRBD1. The receptor's source is an adult with an advanced solid tumor such as melanoma, head and neck, liver or kidney cancer. The CDR3 here is CASSRSGGLGTGELFF. The CDR3, as DNA: TGTGCCAGCAGCCGATCAGGGGGTCTAGGCACCGGGGAGCTGTTTTTT.